This T cell receptor beta chain was identified during a study of radiotherapy plus CTLA-4 blockade in lung cancer. Study overall: Objective responses were seen in about a sixth of patients, disease control in over 25%. Broader study findings: Reportedly, early blood T cell clone dynamics best predicted response, with interferon-beta. Among blood TCR repertoires after radiotherapy plus ipilimumab, tumor-derived clones expanded.

The CDR3 extends over 12 amino acids. From germline, CDR1 is LNHDA and CDR2 SQIVND (reference sequence). J was trimmed by 12 bases and V by 9 bases; bases with no gene match: 10. Clones were read by immunoSEQ multiplex PCR, and TCRdb kept only the in-frame ones, dropping some. The data show fewer than 50,000 clones, roughly 59% seen once. Each patient with chemo-refractory metastatic non-small-cell lung cancer was treated with focal radiation plus CTLA-4 blockade using ipilimumab. This clone appeared once. Its antigen is as yet unknown. V gene TRBV19 combines with J gene TRBJ2-2; 7 bases line up with TRBD1. The sequencing used peripheral blood, collected from a patient treated with radiotherapy plus ipilimumab. This TCR was recovered from a human donor with non-small cell lung cancer who had a partial response to radiotherapy plus ipilimumab. The CDR3 reads CASLRPTGKLFF. The CDR3 DNA is TGTGCCAGCCTTCGCCCGACAGGGAAGCTGTTTTTT.